This is a list of T cell receptor beta chains from one sample in a study of blood T cell repertoires in COVID-19. The table came from immunoSEQ multiplex PCR; TCRdb's copy has only in-frame clones and leaves some out. The sample has 130,000 or so clones; approximately 89% are singletons. The specimen was peripheral blood. The receptors come from a human donor in a cohort sampled during active COVID-19. CDR3s include the opening cysteine and the closing phenylalanine or tryptophan. The D gene is left open where the match is weak. Only part of the rows carry a size: once, few, many, or a class if the clone is expanded.

CDR3	DNA	D	size	J	length	V
CASSNNRVEDTQYF	TGTGCCAGCAGTAACAACAGGGTCGAAGATACGCAGTATTTT	-	-	TRBJ2-3	14	TRBV25-1
CASSFWESTDTQYF	TGTGCCAGCAGCTTTTGGGAGAGCACAGATACGCAGTATTTT	-	-	TRBJ2-3	14	TRBV9
CASSPGTSISNEQFF	TGTGCCAGCAGCCCCGGGACTAGCATTTCGAATGAGCAGTTCTTC	TRBD2	-	TRBJ2-1	15	TRBV7-2
CASSTLQGIYEQYF	TGCGCCAGCAGCACACTACAGGGAATCTACGAGCAGTACTTC	-	-	TRBJ2-7	14	TRBV5-1
CASSSFRDFSYGYTF	TGTGCCAGCAGCTCTTTCCGGGACTTCTCCTATGGCTACACCTTC	-	-	TRBJ1-2	15	TRBV7-2
CACKTGLNTGELFF	TGTGCCTGCAAGACAGGGTTAAACACCGGGGAGCTGTTTTTT	TRBD1	-	TRBJ2-2	14	TRBV30
CASSVVPLAGGDTGELFF	TGTGCCAGCAGCGTAGTCCCCCTAGCGGGAGGGGACACCGGGGAGCTGTTTTTT	TRBD2	-	TRBJ2-2	18	TRBV9
CASSSSGGNYGYTF	TGTGCCAGCAGCTCCTCAGGGGGCAACTATGGCTACACCTTC	TRBD1	-	TRBJ1-2	14	TRBV7-3
CASSGPGIQPQHF	TGTGCCAGTAGTGGTCCCGGTATTCAGCCCCAGCATTTT	-	-	TRBJ1-5	13	TRBV19
CASSQWTGSMNTEAFF	TGCGCCAGCAGCCAATGGACAGGAAGCATGAACACTGAAGCTTTCTTT	TRBD1	-	TRBJ1-1	16	TRBV4-3
CASSSTGGQAYGYTF	TGCGCCAGCAGCTCCACAGGGGGCCAGGCCTATGGCTACACCTTC	TRBD1	-	TRBJ1-2	15	TRBV5-1
CASSRGLVYGYTF	TGTGCCAGCTCACGGGGGTTAGTTTATGGCTACACCTTC	-	-	TRBJ1-2	13	TRBV3-1/TRBV3-2
CASGQNTEAFF	TGTGCCAGCGGACAGAACACTGAAGCTTTCTTT	-	once	TRBJ1-1	11	TRBV25-1
CASRIVSGELFF	TGTGCCAGCAGAATAGTGAGCGGGGAGCTGTTTTTT	-	-	TRBJ2-2	12	TRBV12-3/TRBV12-4
CASSFPPNNEQFF	TGCGCCAGCAGCTTCCCCCCAAACAATGAGCAGTTCTTC	-	-	TRBJ2-1	13	TRBV5-1
CASSFDRGSYGYTF	TGTGCCAGCAGCTTTGACAGGGGGAGCTATGGCTACACCTTC	TRBD1	-	TRBJ1-2	14	TRBV11-2
CATSVQGAEWRAFF	TGTGCCACCAGCGTACAGGGGGCGGAGTGGCGAGCTTTCTTT	TRBD1	-	TRBJ1-1	14	TRBV15
CATRRGPGQGWTDTQYF	TGTGCCACCAGGAGGGGCCCGGGACAGGGGTGGACAGATACGCAGTATTTT	TRBD1	-	TRBJ2-3	17	TRBV15
CSVVTGGGNEQFF	TGCAGCGTTGTAACAGGGGGCGGGAATGAGCAGTTCTTC	TRBD1	-	TRBJ2-1	13	TRBV29-1
CASSLGRGQGTEAFF	TGTGCCAGCAGCTTAGGTAGGGGACAAGGCACTGAAGCTTTCTTT	-	-	TRBJ1-1	15	TRBV11-2
CASSSTGDQPQHF	TGCGCCAGCAGCTCGACAGGGGATCAGCCCCAGCATTTT	TRBD1	-	TRBJ1-5	13	TRBV5-1
CASSSGTGGKSPLHF	TGTGCCAGCAGCTCCGGGACAGGGGGCAAGTCACCCCTCCACTTT	TRBD1	-	TRBJ1-6	15	TRBV7-8
CASTGGDQETQYF	TGTGCCAGTACGGGGGGGGACCAAGAGACCCAGTACTTC	TRBD2	-	TRBJ2-5	13	TRBV19
CASSSQQGLVSPLHF	TGTGCCAGCAGTAGCCAACAGGGGTTAGTCTCACCCCTCCACTTT	TRBD1	-	TRBJ1-6	15	TRBV2
CASSDLAGGQETQYF	TGTGCCAGCAGTGACTTAGCGGGAGGCCAAGAGACCCAGTACTTC	TRBD2	-	TRBJ2-5	15	TRBV6-2/TRBV6-3